A selection of T cell receptor beta chains follows, all from one sample in a study of PD-1 blockade in classical Hodgkin lymphoma. Generated by immunoSEQ multiplex PCR, the TCRdb table keeps only in-frame clones and is missing some. The data show 40,000 to 45,000 clones, about two thirds seen once. The sample in question was peripheral blood mononuclear cells (PBMCs), obtained at baseline. Source of these receptors: a human donor with classical Hodgkin lymphoma. The CDR3 runs from the conserved cysteine through the conserved F or W. Each record gives: clone size, V gene, D gene, J gene, CDR3 DNA, CDR3 protein. D genes are given only for firm matches. Expanded clones are given a class, and other clones once, few, many or no size at all.

>-|TRBV7-8|TRBD1|TRBJ2-3
TGTGCCAGCAGCTTAGGGCAGGGGGTGGCAGATACGCAGTATTTT
CASSLGQGVADTQYF
>-|TRBV18|-|TRBJ2-1
TGTGCCAGCTCGCTCGGGTCCAGCGGGCCTAATGAGCAGTTCTTC
CASSLGSSGPNEQFF
>-|TRBV30|-|TRBJ2-4
TGTGCCTGGGGAACAGGTTCTCAAAGGCACATTCAGTACTTC
CAWGTGSQRHIQYF
>once|TRBV9|-|TRBJ2-6
TGTGCCAGCAGCGTAGTCACCTCTGGGGCCAACGTCCTGACTTTC
CASSVVTSGANVLTF
>-|TRBV7-8|-|TRBJ1-4
TGTGCCAGCAGGCTGATTTCTGCAACTAATGAAAAACTGTTTTTT
CASRLISATNEKLFF
>-|TRBV2|TRBD1|TRBJ2-7
TGTGCCAGTGACCGGGACAGGGGCGACGAGCAGTACTTC
CASDRDRGDEQYF
>-|TRBV7-3|-|TRBJ1-2
TGTGCCAGCAGCTTAACCGGGGGCGCGGCTGGCTACACCTTC
CASSLTGGAAGYTF
>-|TRBV7-9|TRBD1|TRBJ1-1
TGTGCCAGCAGCTTAGCCACAGGGGATGACACTGAAGCTTTCTTT
CASSLATGDDTEAFF
>-|TRBV6-4|-|TRBJ1-2
TGTGCCAGCAGTGACTCCTCGTCGGGGTATGGCTACACCTTC
CASSDSSSGYGYTF
>-|TRBV6-5|TRBD2|TRBJ2-2
TGTGCCAGCAGTTACTTACGGGGGGGCCGTGGCGGGGAGCTGTTTTTT
CASSYLRGGRGGELFF
>few|TRBV9|-|TRBJ2-1
TGTGCCAGCAGCGGACTGGGAAACTTCTACAATGAGCAGTTCTTC
CASSGLGNFYNEQFF
>-|TRBV19|-|TRBJ1-5
TGTGCCAGTAGTTACGGCCGGGTAGACCATCAGCCCCAGCATTTT
CASSYGRVDHQPQHF
>-|TRBV28|TRBD1|TRBJ1-1
TGTGCCAGCAGTTTTATCGGAGGGGGCCGCACTGAAGCTTTCTTT
CASSFIGGGRTEAFF
>-|TRBV27|-|TRBJ2-7
TGTGCCAGCAGTTTTGCGGCTACCTACGAGCAGTACTTC
CASSFAATYEQYF
>once|TRBV7-8|-|TRBJ2-3
TGTGCCAGCAGCTTGTCTGCTAGCGTGGAAGATACGCAGTATTTT
CASSLSASVEDTQYF
>-|TRBV9|-|TRBJ2-3
TGTGCCAGCAGCGAAAGACCTAACACAGATACGCAGTATTTT
CASSERPNTDTQYF
>-|TRBV7-3|-|TRBJ2-1
TGTGCCAGCAGCCCCAGGGCAGGGTCTGAATCCGAGCAGTTCTTC
CASSPRAGSESEQFF
>-|TRBV29-1|-|TRBJ2-1
TGCAGCGTTGGACCCGGACAGGGAGGGCTTCTTTCCTACAATGAGCAGTTCTTC
CSVGPGQGGLLSYNEQFF
>-|TRBV7-2|-|TRBJ2-7
TGTGCCAGCAGCTTTTATAGGGGCTACGAGCAGTACTTC
CASSFYRGYEQYF
>once|TRBV2|-|TRBJ2-7
TGTGCCAGCAGTGAAGCGAGTACCGAGCAGTACTTC
CASSEASTEQYF
>-|TRBV2|-|TRBJ1-4
TGTGCCAGCAGGGGAGTCCGAGCAACTAATGAAAAACTGTTTTTT
CASRGVRATNEKLFF
>-|TRBV7-9|-|TRBJ2-4
TGTGCCAGCAGCTCCCCGGGGGTAGCCAAAAACATTCAGTACTTC
CASSSPGVAKNIQYF
>-|TRBV7-6|-|TRBJ2-2
TGTGCCAGCAGCCGATCGACTAGTTCCACCGGGGAGCTGTTTTTT
CASSRSTSSTGELFF
>-|TRBV30|TRBD1|TRBJ2-7
TGTGCCTGGAGTACCGGGACAGGAAGCTACGAGCAGTACTTC
CAWSTGTGSYEQYF
>-|TRBV7-6|TRBD2|TRBJ2-1
TGTGCCAGCAGCTTATTGGGGACTAGCGGGAGTAGGGGCGGCGATGAGCAGTTCTTC
CASSLLGTSGSRGGDEQFF
>-|TRBV5-1|-|TRBJ2-7
TGCGCCAGCAGCCGGAGCGCACAGGGAGAGCAGTACTTC
CASSRSAQGEQYF
>-|TRBV10-3|-|TRBJ1-5
TGTGCCATCAGTGATTCGGGGCTGTCATTGAACAATCAGCCCCAGCATTTT
CAISDSGLSLNNQPQHF
>-|TRBV9|TRBD1|TRBJ1-4
TGTGCCAGCAGCGTAGGGACAGGGGGAAAGAATGAAAAACTGTTTTTT
CASSVGTGGKNEKLFF
>few|TRBV6-6|-|TRBJ2-3
TGTGCCAGCAGTTACTCGAGACAGGTTGGGACAGATACGCAGTATTTT
CASSYSRQVGTDTQYF
>-|TRBV27|-|TRBJ2-7
TGTGCCAGCAGAAAACCGGGCTCCCGCGAGCAGTACTTC
CASRKPGSREQYF
>-|TRBV30|-|TRBJ1-1
TGTGCCTGGAGTGTGGTTTTCACTGAAGCTTTCTTT
CAWSVVFTEAFF
>-|TRBV6-1|-|TRBJ1-3
TGTGCCAGCAGTGAAGTCGGACACAAGAGCTCTGGAAACACCATATATTTT
CASSEVGHKSSGNTIYF
>-|TRBV27|TRBD1|TRBJ2-1
TGTGCCAGCAGTCTAGACAGGGGTGTTTACAATGAGCAGTTCTTC
CASSLDRGVYNEQFF
>once|TRBV28|-|TRBJ2-7
TGTGCCAGCAGTTTACAGGGAACAGGGAGGCAGTACTTC
CASSLQGTGRQYF